This note documents a single TCR beta chain sequence. The protocol was immunoSEQ multiplex PCR, while the TCRdb copy is restricted to in-frame clones and leaves out a portion. This table holds 50,000 to 65,000 clones, 75% to 90% found once. The data are from a study of T cell responses to AZD1222 COVID-19 vaccine. Germline V lookup: CDR1 MNHNS, CDR2 SASEGT. This CDR3 region has 16 residues. The V end lost 4 bases, the J end lost 5 bases, and 15 bases lay between the germline ends. The TCR sequence derives from an adult who received the AZD1222 COVID-19 vaccine. The specimen comprised peripheral blood, sampled 28 days after the second AZD1222 dose. The chain joins TRBV6-1 to TRBJ1-6, with D tentatively TRBD1 (5 bases). The CDR3 sequence is CASSVLGPADNSPLHF. CDR3 bases: TGTGCCAGCAGTGTTTTGGGGCCAGCCGATAATTCACCCCTCCACTTT.